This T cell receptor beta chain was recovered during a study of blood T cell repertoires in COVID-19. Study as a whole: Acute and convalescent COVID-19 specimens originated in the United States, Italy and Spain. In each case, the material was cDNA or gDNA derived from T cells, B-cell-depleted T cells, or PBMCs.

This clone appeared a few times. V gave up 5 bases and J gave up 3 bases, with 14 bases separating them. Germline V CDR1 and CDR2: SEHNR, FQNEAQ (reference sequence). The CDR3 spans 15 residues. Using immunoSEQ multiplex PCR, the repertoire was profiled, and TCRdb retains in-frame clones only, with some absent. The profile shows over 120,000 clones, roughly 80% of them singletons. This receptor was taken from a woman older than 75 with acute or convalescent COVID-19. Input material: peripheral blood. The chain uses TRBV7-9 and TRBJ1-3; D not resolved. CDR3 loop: CASSPKTRLGNTIYF. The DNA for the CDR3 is TGTGCCAGCAGCCCTAAGACAAGGCTTGGAAACACCATATATTTT.